These 21 T cell receptor beta chains were all obtained from the same sample, sequenced in a study of blood T cell repertoires in COVID-19. Repertoires were generated with immunoSEQ multiplex PCR, while TCRdb's copy carries only in-frame clones and drops some. The profile shows 220,000 or so clones, over 75% of them singletons. Sequencing was done on a sample of PBMCs or T cells enriched from blood (not recorded which). Source of these receptors: a woman under 30 in a cohort exposed to, infected with or recovered from COVID-19 (not recorded which).

This clone was seen a handful of times. The chain joins TRBV27 to TRBJ2-7; 13 bases are shared with TRBD2. Losses at the gene ends were 4 bases for V and 1 base for J; bases not matched to a gene: 7. The CDR3 loop spans 17 amino acids. Germline-derived CDR1 and CDR2 are MNHEY and SMNVEV (reference sequence). The CDR3 here is CASSYRLAGGSSYEQYF. In DNA form, the CDR3 reads TGTGCCAGCAGTTATCGACTAGCGGGAGGTTCTTCCTACGAGCAGTACTTC.

The chain links TRBV6-6 to TRBJ2-7; no clear D. The V end lost 0 bases, the J end lost 5 bases, and 8 bases lay between the germline ends. Germline CDR1 is MNHNY and CDR2 is SVGAGI (reference sequence). The CDR3 is made up of 13 amino acids. The CDR3: CASSYSHKNEQYF. In DNA form, the CDR3 reads TGTGCCAGCAGTTACTCGCACAAAAACGAGCAGTACTTC.

The V gene is TRBV3-1 (or the pseudogene TRBV3-2), the J gene TRBJ2-7; D uncertain. The CDR3 totals 12 residues. Between the trimmed V and J ends, which lost 4 bases and 6 bases, there was a span of 10 bases. CDR1 LGHDT and CDR2 YNNKEL come from the germline V gene (reference sequence). The CDR3 DNA is TGTGCCAGCAGCCTTGGCCAGGCCGAGCAGTACTTC. Residues: CASSLGQAEQYF.

This chain uses TRBV27 with TRBJ2-1; TRBD2 might be the D (6 bases). This CDR3 comprises 17 residues. CDR1 and CDR2 (germline): MNHEY, SMNVEV (reference sequence). V was shortened by 4 bases and J by 0 bases, with 16 bases between the two germline ends. CDR3 sequence (DNA): TGTGCCAGCAGTTCCCCCCTAGCGAGGAGCTCCTACAATGAGCAGTTCTTC. This translates into CASSSPLARSSYNEQFF.

The rearrangement joins TRBV27 to TRBJ2-7, with a tentative D call TRBD2 (6 bases). The V gene's germline CDR1 is MNHEY and CDR2 SMNVEV (reference sequence). V dropped 6 bases and J dropped 3 bases, with 15 bases sitting between them. This CDR3 contains 14 residues. CDR3 sequence: CASSASGTLYEQYF. CDR3 DNA: TGTGCCAGCAGCGCATCCGGGACTCTCTACGAGCAGTACTTC.

The chain joins TRBV19 to TRBJ2-3; the D gene is possibly TRBD1 (5 bases). V dropped 3 bases and J dropped 4 bases, with 14 bases sitting between them. This CDR3 is built from 15 residues. The germline V gene has CDR1 LNHDA and CDR2 SQIVND (reference sequence). The CDR3 DNA sequence: TGTGCCAGTAGTATCCAGAACCAAGGGGCAGATACGCAGTATTTT. Encoded protein: CASSIQNQGADTQYF.

The J gene is TRBJ1-1, the V gene TRBV18; weak D call: TRBD1 (6 bases). CDR1 is KGHSH and CDR2 is LQKENI in the germline V gene. The CDR3 has 16 amino acids. The V end lost 6 bases, the J end lost 0 bases, and 17 bases lay between the germline ends. The CDR3, as DNA: TGTGCCAGCTCCCGAATGGCCCAGGGGATGAACACTGAAGCTTTCTTT. Translating it yields CASSRMAQGMNTEAFF.

The chain recombines TRBV2 with TRBJ1-2; perhaps TRBD1 as D (5 bases). CDR3 size: 15 residues. Germline-derived CDR1 and CDR2 are SNHLY and FYNNEI. The germline V and J ends were trimmed by 4 bases and 4 bases, with 16 bases remaining between them. In DNA form, the CDR3 reads TGTGCCAGCAGTGGTAAGACAGTTGTAGGCTATGGCTACACCTTC. This encodes CASSGKTVVGYGYTF.

The rearrangement links TRBV12-3 or TRBV12-4 to TRBJ2-5, with TRBD2 as a possible D gene (5 bases). The CDR3 is 13 residues long. V shed 7 bases and J shed 5 bases, with 14 bases lying between them. Here the CDR3 DNA reads TGTGCCAGCACTTTTAACGGGGTCGAGACCCAGTACTTC. Translation: CASTFNGVETQYF.

The V gene is TRBV28, the J gene TRBJ1-3; D may be TRBD1 (5 bases). The ends were cut back, 7 bases at V and 0 bases at J, with 13 bases in the middle. Germline loops: CDR1 MDHEN, CDR2 SYDVKM. This CDR3 comprises 15 residues. CDR3 amino acids: CASITGTLSGNTIYF. CDR3 bases: TGTGCCAGCATAACAGGTACCCTCTCTGGAAACACCATATATTTT.

The genes are TRBV7-7 and TRBJ2-7; 8 bases line up with TRBD2. V was clipped by 3 bases and J by 0 bases; unmatched bases: 4. CDR3 size: 15 residues. The germline CDR1 and CDR2 sequences are SSHAT and FNYEAQ (reference sequence). The CDR3 loop is CASSLGRGDSYEQYF. CDR3 nucleotide sequence: TGTGCCAGCAGCTTGGGGCGGGGGGACTCCTACGAGCAGTACTTC.

The chain carries TRBV12-3 or TRBV12-4 and TRBJ2-3; a weak D match, TRBD2 (6 bases). V lost 3 bases and J lost 14, with 18 bases in between. The CDR3 consists of 13 residues. The CDR3 DNA follows: TGTGCCAGCAGTTTGTGGTCCGGGACTCCGCCGTATTTT. Translated, it gives CASSLWSGTPPYF.

The rearrangement joins TRBV11-3 to TRBJ2-1; TRBD2 matches at 10 bases. V was clipped by 8 bases and J by 9 bases; unmatched bases: 13. This CDR3 region has 15 residues. The V gene's germline CDR1 is SGHNT and CDR2 YENEEA. The CDR3: CASGSSGRGWVEQFF. The DNA for the CDR3 is TGTGCCAGCGGGTCGAGCGGGAGGGGATGGGTTGAGCAGTTCTTC.

A remark on this clone: The sample contains more than one DNA sequence encoding this CDR3. The chain couples TRBV2 to TRBJ1-3, with 8 nucleotides matching TRBD1. The CDR3 sequence is 14 residues long. CDR1 is SNHLY and CDR2 is FYNNEI in the germline V gene. V was pared by 5 bases and J by 1 base, with 1 base of the junction left unmatched. The CDR3 is CASSTGGSGNTIYF. As DNA, the CDR3 is TGTGCCAGCAGTACAGGGGGTTCTGGAAACACCATATATTTT.

CDR3 in amino acids: CASSLAGQGIDEQYF. CDR3 sequence (DNA): TGCGCCAGCAGCTTGGCGGGACAGGGTATCGACGAGCAGTACTTC. The chain uses TRBV5-1 and TRBJ2-7, with 9 bases fitting TRBD1. The ends lost 0 bases at V and 5 bases at J; junction bases unmatched: 6. Germline CDR1 SGHRS, CDR2 YFSETQ. The length of the CDR3 is 15 residues. The full variable domain, its missing parts supplied by reference TRBV5-1 and TRBJ2-7, is KAGVTQTPRYLIKTRGQQVTLSCSPISGHRSVSWYQQTPGQGLQFLFEYFSETQRNKGNFPGRFSGRQFSNSRSEMNVSTLELGDSALYLCASSLAGQGIDEQYFGPGTRLTVT.

This chain joins TRBV19 and TRBJ2-1; D unclear. Germline V CDR1 and CDR2: LNHDA, SQIVND (reference sequence). The length of the CDR3 is 14 residues. Trimming removed 0 bases at V and 0 bases at J, with 3 bases between. This CDR3 reads CASSIDRSYNEQFF. The DNA of the CDR3 is TGTGCCAGTAGTATAGACCGCTCCTACAATGAGCAGTTCTTC.

This clone occurred once. The chain couples TRBV5-1 to TRBJ1-3, with D hard to call. The CDR3 has 14 residues. V lost 0 bases and J 4 bases, leaving 8 bases between the germline ends. Germline V gene lookup returns CDR1 SGHRS and CDR2 YFSETQ. The CDR3 spells CASSLETPGNTIYF. The DNA of the CDR3 is TGCGCCAGCAGCTTGGAAACACCCGGAAACACCATATATTTT.

The chain has TRBV24-1 and TRBJ2-7; 9 bases align to TRBD2. The trim removed 3 bases at V and 2 bases at J, leaving 4 bases unmatched. The CDR3 loop spans 15 amino acids. Germline assignment: CDR1 KGHDR and CDR2 SFDVKD. Here the CDR3 reads CATSDHASGTYEQYF. DNA of the CDR3: TGTGCCACCAGTGATCATGCTAGCGGGACCTACGAGCAGTACTTC.

This chain links TRBV28 with TRBJ2-6, with D possibly matching TRBD1 (5 bases). V was cut by 1 base and J by 4 bases, with 11 bases left in between. This CDR3 is 16 amino acids long. Per germline, CDR1 MDHEN and CDR2 SYDVKM. CDR3 region: CASSLFGARGANVLTF. The CDR3 coding sequence is TGTGCCAGCAGTTTATTTGGGGCGAGGGGGGCCAACGTCCTGACTTTC.

The CDR3 DNA reads as TGTGCCAGCAGGGGACAGGGTGGGACTGAAGCTTTCTTT. Translation gives CASRGQGGTEAFF. The chain carries TRBV6-4 and TRBJ1-1, with 9 bases lining up with TRBD1. Germline loops: CDR1 MRHNA, CDR2 SNTAGT. There are 13 residues in the CDR3. The V segment lost 6 bases and the J segment 5 bases; nucleotides outside the gene matches: 4.

This rearrangement joins TRBV2 to TRBJ2-5, with 8 bases identical to TRBD1. The germline CDR1 and CDR2 sequences are SNHLY and FYNNEI. The CDR3 sequence is 15 residues long. Trimming removed 5 bases from V and 2 bases from J; junction bases left unmatched: 7. In DNA form, the CDR3 reads TGTGCCAGCAGTTTCGACAGGGGAAAACAAGAGACCCAGTACTTC. Amino acids: CASSFDRGKQETQYF.